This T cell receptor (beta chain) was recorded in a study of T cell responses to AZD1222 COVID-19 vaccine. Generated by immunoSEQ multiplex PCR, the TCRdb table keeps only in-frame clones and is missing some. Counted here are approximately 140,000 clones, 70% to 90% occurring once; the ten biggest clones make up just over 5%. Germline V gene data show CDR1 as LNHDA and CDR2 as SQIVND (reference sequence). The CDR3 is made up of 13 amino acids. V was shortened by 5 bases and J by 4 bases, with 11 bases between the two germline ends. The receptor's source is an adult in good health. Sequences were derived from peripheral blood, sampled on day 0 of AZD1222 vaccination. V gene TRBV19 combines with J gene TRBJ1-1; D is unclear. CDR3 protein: CASSGGSSTEAFF. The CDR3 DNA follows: TGTGCCAGTAGTGGCGGATCAAGCACTGAAGCTTTCTTT.